This T cell receptor (beta chain) emerged from a study of shared T cell receptors in the human thymus. Only in-frame clones appear in the TCRdb table, and some are missing; sequencing was by immunoSEQ multiplex PCR. The data show some 700,000 clones, roughly 90% seen once. The ends lost 1 base at V and 6 bases at J; junction bases unmatched: 9. The CDR3 covers 17 residues. Germline CDR1 is SGHRS and CDR2 is YFSETQ. The data were also submitted as part of a second study, on human thymus T cells. From that paper: Corrective surgery for congenital heart defects was being performed on the healthy Finnish infants who served as donors. Resections removed during corrective heart surgery provided the thymus tissue used. Thymic and blood repertoires appeared to display a bias in their usage of V and J genes. Unrelated people showed highly overlapping thymic repertoires, related research reported.

The rearrangement uses TRBV5-1 and TRBJ2-1; 11 bases are a match to TRBD1. The sample taken for sequencing was thymocytes. The receptor's source is a boy less than two years old with a congenital heart defect. The DNA of the CDR3 is TGCGCCAGCAGCTTGACGTTGGAGGACAGGGGGCGCAATGAGCAGTTCTTC. Translated, it gives CASSLTLEDRGRNEQFF.